Listed below are T cell receptor beta chains from one sample, sequenced in a study of T cells in Graves' hyperthyroidism and ophthalmopathy. MiXCR, applied by TCRdb to the multiplex PCR reads, yields one record per CDR3 protein. The sample carries approximately 600,000 distinct CDR3 sequences, approximately 15% recorded once. The sequenced sample consisted of blood. The origin of the receptors is a woman in her 30s with Graves' hyperthyroidism that later progressed to Graves' ophthalmopathy. Both conserved end residues are part of each CDR3. The D gene is left open where the match is weak. Clone size is shown for a subset of rows, as once, few, many or a class of expanded clone.

V gene	J gene	CDR3 length	clone size	D gene	CDR3 DNA	CDR3 protein
TRBV20-1	TRBJ2-2	13	few	-	TGCAGTGCTAGTCGGCGCGGGACCGGGGAGCTGTTTTTT	CSASRRGTGELFF
TRBV7-2	TRBJ2-7	15	many	TRBD1	TGTGCCAGCAGCCTCCCGACAGGGGGCATCTACGAGCAGTACTTC	CASSLPTGGIYEQYF
TRBV29-1	TRBJ2-3	13	many	-	TGCAGCGTTGGTGTGGGGGCTGGAGATACGCAGTATTTT	CSVGVGAGDTQYF
TRBV12-3/TRBV12-4	TRBJ2-5	13	many	-	TGTGCCAGCAGTTTAGAACCGCAAGAGACCCAGTACTTC	CASSLEPQETQYF
TRBV6-1	TRBJ1-6	14	many	-	TGTGCCAGCAGTGAAGCCCCAGGGAGCCCGCTCCTCCACTTT	CASSEAPGSPLLHF
TRBV20-1	TRBJ2-1	16	many	-	TGCAGTGCTAGAGATAGGAAGAAGAGCTCCTACAATGAGCAGTTCTTC	CSARDRKKSSYNEQFF
TRBV11-2	TRBJ2-1	16	many	TRBD2	TGTGCCAGCAGCTTGGCCGGGACTAGCGGTTACAATGAGCAGTTCTTC	CASSLAGTSGYNEQFF
TRBV28	TRBJ2-7	16	many	TRBD2	TGTGCCAGCAGTTTATTGGGGGGGGAGGTAGGCTACGAGCAGTACTTC	CASSLLGGEVGYEQYF
TRBV19	TRBJ2-7	15	-	TRBD1	TGTGCCAGTAGTATAGATGACAGGGGGTCCTACGAGCAGTACTTC	CASSIDDRGSYEQYF
TRBV6-1	TRBJ2-3	15	-	TRBD1	TGTGCCAGCACCCCGGGACAGGGGGGCACAGATACGCAGTATTTT	CASTPGQGGTDTQYF
TRBV9	TRBJ2-3	15	-	-	TGTGCCAGCAGCGTAGCACTAGCTGAGGCCGATACGCAGTATTTT	CASSVALAEADTQYF
TRBV29-1	TRBJ1-2	13	-	-	TGCAGCGTTGCTCAGGGCTTAAACTATGGCTACACCTTC	CSVAQGLNYGYTF
TRBV9	TRBJ2-7	16	-	-	TGTGCCAGCAGCGGGGATCGTCGGAGGGGTACATACGGGCAGTACTTC	CASSGDRRRGTYGQYF
TRBV12-3/TRBV12-4	TRBJ2-3	15	many	-	TGTGCCAGCAGTCCAGGACACCTCCGAATGAATACGCAGTATTTT	CASSPGHLRMNTQYF
TRBV4-1	TRBJ2-7	16	few	TRBD1	TGCGCCAGCAGCCAAGATAATTGGACAGGGGAGAACAAGCAGTACTTC	CASSQDNWTGENKQYF
TRBV28	TRBJ1-4	14	many	-	TGTGCCAGCAGTTTAGGGCAGGGACGGAAAAAACTGTTTTTT	CASSLGQGRKKLFF
TRBV5-1	TRBJ2-5	14	many	TRBD1	TGCGCCAGCAGCCAACCGGGACAGGAAGAGACCCAGTACTTC	CASSQPGQEETQYF
TRBV28	TRBJ2-7	12	-	-	TGTGCCAGCAGTTTAGACATGGGCGAGCAGTACTTC	CASSLDMGEQYF
TRBV11-2	TRBJ2-7	15	many	TRBD2	TGTGCCAGCAGGACTAGCGGGGCCCCAACCTACGAGCAGTACTTC	CASRTSGAPTYEQYF
TRBV10-3	TRBJ1-5	13	few	TRBD1	TGTGCCATCAGACCTCAGGGGGACCAGCCCCAGCATTTT	CAIRPQGDQPQHF
TRBV29-1	TRBJ1-3	16	many	-	TGCAGCGTTGTTTTAGGGTATGATCTCTCTGGAAACACCATATATTTT	CSVVLGYDLSGNTIYF
TRBV30	TRBJ1-5	13	few	-	TGTGCCTGGAGTGGAAACCCCAATCAGCCCCAGCATTTT	CAWSGNPNQPQHF
TRBV6-6	TRBJ2-1	15	-	TRBD2	TGTGCCAGCAGTTACACGGTAGCGGGAGGGGGGGAGCAGTTCTTC	CASSYTVAGGGEQFF
TRBV11-3	TRBJ2-1	14	many	-	TGTGCCAGCAGCTTAGATCGGGGCAGCAATGAGCAGTTCTTC	CASSLDRGSNEQFF
TRBV4-3	TRBJ2-7	16	many	-	TGCGCCAGCAGCCAAAATAATCTGATCCCGCTACAGGAGCAGTACTTC	CASSQNNLIPLQEQYF
TRBV25-1	TRBJ2-1	15	-	-	TGTGCCAGCAGTGAGTCGGGGGCAGTTTACAATGAGCAGTTCTTC	CASSESGAVYNEQFF
TRBV28	TRBJ1-4	12	many	-	TGTGCCAGCGGCGAGGGTCCCGAAAAACTGTTTTTT	CASGEGPEKLFF
TRBV7-9	TRBJ2-3	12	-	-	TGTGCCAGCAGCCTAAAGCCAGATACGCAGTATTTT	CASSLKPDTQYF
TRBV28	TRBJ1-6	15	many	TRBD1	TGTGCCAGCAGTCTCGGGACAGGGGTCAATTCACCCCTCCACTTT	CASSLGTGVNSPLHF
TRBV28	TRBJ2-6	16	many	-	TGTGCCAGCACCCAAGAGGCCCTCTCTGGGGCCAACGTCCTGACTTTC	CASTQEALSGANVLTF
TRBV19	TRBJ1-2	15	many	-	TGTGCCAGCGGGCCGTCGGCTTTCGGGTACTATGGCTACACCTTC	CASGPSAFGYYGYTF
TRBV7-9	TRBJ2-7	15	-	-	TGTGCCAGCAGCTTAGTGGGTCAGGGGGGCTACGAGCAGTACTTC	CASSLVGQGGYEQYF
TRBV6-1	TRBJ1-2	14	-	TRBD1	TGTGCCAGCAGTCGCTTGGGACAGGGCTATGGCTACACCTTC	CASSRLGQGYGYTF
TRBV18	TRBJ1-2	15	few	TRBD1	TGTGCCAGCTCACGTGACAGGGAGGATAACTATGGCTACACCTTC	CASSRDREDNYGYTF
TRBV5-1	TRBJ2-3	14	few	-	TGCGCCAGCAGCTTGGGAGGGACCACAGATACGCAGTATTTT	CASSLGGTTDTQYF
TRBV27	TRBJ2-7	13	many	TRBD2	TGTGCCAGCAGTTTAAAGCGGGGGTACGAGCAGTACTTC	CASSLKRGYEQYF
TRBV24-1	TRBJ2-3	12	many	-	TGTGCCACCAGTGATTTTTCAGATACGCAGTATTTT	CATSDFSDTQYF
TRBV29-1	TRBJ2-7	13	many	TRBD1	TGCAGCGTTCAGTTGGGACAGATCTACGAGCAGTACTTC	CSVQLGQIYEQYF
TRBV4-3	TRBJ1-2	13	many	TRBD1	TGCGCCAGCAGCCAAGGGACAGGGAATGGCTACACCTTC	CASSQGTGNGYTF
TRBV30	TRBJ1-5	17	few	-	TGTGCCTGGAGTACCTCTACAGTAGCGATTAGCAATCAGCCCCAGCATTTT	CAWSTSTVAISNQPQHF
TRBV10-3	TRBJ2-5	13	many	-	TGTGCCATCAGCCCGACACAAGAGATGACCCAGTACTTC	CAISPTQEMTQYF
TRBV27	TRBJ2-7	14	many	TRBD2	TGTGCCAGCAGTACCCTAGCGGGAGGCGACGAGCAGTACTTC	CASSTLAGGDEQYF
TRBV7-2	TRBJ2-1	15	many	-	TGTGCCAGCCAGTACACCGTCAGCTCCTACAATGAGCAGTTCTTC	CASQYTVSSYNEQFF
TRBV6-2/TRBV6-3	TRBJ1-5	14	many	-	TGTGCCAGCAGGGAAACAGGGCGGAGTCAGCCCCAGCATTTT	CASRETGRSQPQHF
TRBV4-3	TRBJ1-3	15	-	-	TGCGCCAGCAGCCCTCCGTTAGGAGCTGGAAACACCATATATTTT	CASSPPLGAGNTIYF
TRBV6-1	TRBJ2-4	15	many	TRBD1	TGTGCCAGCAGAGGACAGGGGGCTTCCAAAAACATTCAGTACTTC	CASRGQGASKNIQYF
TRBV20-1	TRBJ1-1	13	many	-	TGCAGTGCTAGAAGCCCTCTGAACACTGAAGCTTTCTTT	CSARSPLNTEAFF
TRBV27	TRBJ1-1	18	-	TRBD1	TGTGCCAGCAGTTTCTTAGACAGGGGGCGGGATGGGGGCACTGAAGCTTTCTTT	CASSFLDRGRDGGTEAFF
TRBV20-1	TRBJ2-1	15	many	TRBD2	TGCAGTGCTAGAAGCCTAATAGCGGGAGGCCATGAGCAGTTCTTC	CSARSLIAGGHEQFF
TRBV5-1	TRBJ2-2	15	many	TRBD1	TGCGCCAGCAGCTGGGGACAGGGAAACACCGGGGAGCTGTTTTTT	CASSWGQGNTGELFF
TRBV5-1	TRBJ2-1	16	-	TRBD1	TGCGCCAGCAGCTTAGAAGGGACAGGGATCCGGAATGAGCAGTTCTTC	CASSLEGTGIRNEQFF
TRBV6-1	TRBJ2-5	10	many	-	TGTGCCAGCAAGGGGGAGACCCAGTACTTC	CASKGETQYF
TRBV6-1	TRBJ1-1	14	-	TRBD1	TGTGCCAGCATCTCCGGGACAGGGAACACTGAAGCTTTCTTT	CASISGTGNTEAFF
TRBV7-9	TRBJ1-4	16	few	-	TGTGCCAGCAGCTTAGCGTTGGGGGCAGGACGGGAAAAACTGTTTTTT	CASSLALGAGREKLFF
TRBV5-1	TRBJ1-1	13	many	-	TGCGCCAGCTACCGAGGGGTGAACACTGAAGCTTTCTTT	CASYRGVNTEAFF